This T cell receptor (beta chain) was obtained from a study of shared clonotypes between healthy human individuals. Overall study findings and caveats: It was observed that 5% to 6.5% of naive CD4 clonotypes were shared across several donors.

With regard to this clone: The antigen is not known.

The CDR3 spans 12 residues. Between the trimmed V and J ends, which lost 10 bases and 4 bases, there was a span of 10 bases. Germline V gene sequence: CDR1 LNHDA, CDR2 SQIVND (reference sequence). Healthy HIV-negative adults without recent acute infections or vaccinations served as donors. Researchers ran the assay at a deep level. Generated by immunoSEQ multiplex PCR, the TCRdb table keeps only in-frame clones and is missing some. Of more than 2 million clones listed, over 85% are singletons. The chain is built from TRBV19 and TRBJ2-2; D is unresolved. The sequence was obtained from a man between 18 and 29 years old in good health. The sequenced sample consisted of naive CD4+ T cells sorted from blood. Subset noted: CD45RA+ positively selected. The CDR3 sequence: CATSSFTGELFF. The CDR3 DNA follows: TGTGCCACCAGCAGCTTCACCGGGGAGCTGTTTTTT.